The 18 T cell receptor beta chains reported below all come from one sample, sequenced in a study of neoadjuvant anti-PD-1 for oral cavity cancer. TCRdb's copy holds only in-frame clones and misses some; the assay was immunoSEQ multiplex PCR. The repertoire holds more than 25,000 clones, with about 80% as singletons. Time point reported: after neoadjuvant nivolumab, at surgical resection. Sequenced here: PBMCs, sampled after nivolumab (anti-PD-1) treatment. These TCRs come from a person between 40 and 85 years old with oral cavity squamous cell carcinoma.

This chain joins TRBV7-2 and TRBJ1-1, with no clear D. Deletions cut 1 base from V and 0 bases from J, with 9 bases between. Germline lookup yields CDR1 SGHTA and CDR2 FQGNSA. The CDR3 runs to 15 residues. CDR3 amino acids: CASSLGSGMNTEAFF. In DNA form, the CDR3 reads TGTGCCAGCAGCTTAGGGAGCGGAATGAACACTGAAGCTTTCTTT.

The J gene is TRBJ2-5, the V gene TRBV18, with TRBD1 as a possible D gene (6 bases). V dropped 3 bases and J dropped 4 bases, with 12 bases sitting between them. The CDR3 contains 14 residues. Per the germline V gene, CDR1 is KGHSH and CDR2 is LQKENI. The CDR3 DNA reads TGTGCCAGCTCACCGACGACAGGATCAGAGACCCAGTACTTC. Amino acids: CASSPTTGSETQYF.

The chain combines TRBV5-1 with TRBJ2-7; 7 nucleotides agree with TRBD2. After removal of 5 bases from V and 3 bases from J, the junction contained 8 bases not matched to a gene. The CDR3 consists of 14 residues. Germline assignment: CDR1 SGHRS and CDR2 YFSETQ. DNA for the CDR3: TGCGCCAGCAGTTGGGGGGGTAGCAACTACGAGCAGTACTTC. This translates into CASSWGGSNYEQYF.

This clone is medium-sized (0.01 to 0.1%) within its sample. This sequence joins TRBV2 and TRBJ1-4; 7 bases are shared with TRBD1. V was pared by 7 bases and J by 5 bases, with 7 bases of the junction left unmatched. Per the germline V gene, CDR1 is SNHLY and CDR2 is FYNNEI. This CDR3 spans 14 amino acids. CDR3 sequence (DNA): TGTGCCAGCACCAAGGGACAGATAAATGAAAAACTGTTTTTT. Its protein is CASTKGQINEKLFF.

V is TRBV2 and J is TRBJ1-1, with TRBD1 matching 10 bases. V gave up 5 bases and J gave up 0 bases; unmatched junction bases: 12. Germline V CDR1 and CDR2: SNHLY, FYNNEI. This CDR3 region has 18 residues. DNA of the CDR3: TGTGCCAGCAGTAGACGGGGGACAGGGGCGAATTTGAACACTGAAGCTTTCTTT. The encoded protein is CASSRRGTGANLNTEAFF. Based on the CDR3 plus reference TRBV2 and TRBJ1-1, the full variable domain is EPEVTQTPSHQVTQMGQEVILRCVPISNHLYFYWYRQILGQKVEFLVSFYNNEISEKSEIFDDQFSVERPDGSNFTLKIRSTKLEDSAMYFCASSRRGTGANLNTEAFFGQGTRLTVV.

V is TRBV9 and J is TRBJ1-2; D ambiguous. CDR1 and CDR2 from the germline V gene are SGDLS and YYNGEE. The CDR3 runs to 13 residues. V shed 2 bases and J shed 4 bases, with 9 bases lying between them. In DNA form, the CDR3 reads TGTGCCAGCAGCGTTCTTAGCTCCTATGGCTACACCTTC. Its translation is CASSVLSSYGYTF.

V usage is TRBV7-2 and J usage is TRBJ2-3; D perhaps matches TRBD1 (5 bases). The CDR3 is 15 residues long. The V end was cut by 2 bases, the J end by 5 bases, with 14 bases between. Germline V gives CDR1 SGHTA, CDR2 FQGNSA. The CDR3 DNA is TGTGCCAGCAGCTTACTGCCCCTCCAGGGAGATACGCAGTATTTT. Translated, it gives CASSLLPLQGDTQYF.

The chain employs TRBV27 and TRBJ1-6; maybe TRBD1 (6 bases). Trimming stripped 5 bases from V and 9 bases from J, with 14 bases between. The length of the CDR3 is 14 residues. The germline gives CDR1 MNHEY, CDR2 SMNVEV (reference sequence). The DNA for the CDR3 is TGTGCCAGCAGTGACAGGACCCAGGGTTCACCCCTCCACTTT. Protein sequence: CASSDRTQGSPLHF.

The chain is built from TRBV6-5 and TRBJ2-5; D may be TRBD2 (5 bases). V shed 3 bases and J shed 4 bases, with 9 bases lying between them. This CDR3 is 13 amino acids long. Per germline, CDR1 MNHEY and CDR2 SVGAGI. CDR3 bases: TGTGCCAGCAGTTATAACCGGGGAGAGACCCAGTACTTC. Its translation: CASSYNRGETQYF.

The V gene is TRBV29-1, the J gene TRBJ2-2, with D perhaps TRBD1 or TRBD2 (5 bases each). This CDR3 is built from 14 residues. The germline CDR1 and CDR2 sequences are SQVTM and ANQGSEA. V was shortened by 6 bases and J by 2 bases, with 13 bases between the two germline ends. This CDR3 reads CSVERGSNTGELFF. Written as DNA, the CDR3 is TGCAGCGTCGAGAGGGGCTCAAACACCGGGGAGCTGTTTTTT.

The chain joins TRBV28 to TRBJ1-2; D gene uncertain. The CDR3 is 14 residues long. The germline gives CDR1 MDHEN, CDR2 SYDVKM. V was clipped by 7 bases and J by 2 bases, with 14 bases between them. CDR3 DNA sequence: TGTGCCAGCATGGGCCTTTCGGGGAACTATGGCTACACCTTC. This codes for CASMGLSGNYGYTF.

J is TRBJ2-6 and V is TRBV6-1; D might be TRBD1 (6 bases). Trimming removed 5 bases at V and 4 bases at J, with 12 bases between. CDR1 MNHNS and CDR2 SASEGT come from the germline V gene. The CDR3 runs 15 residues. CDR3: CASSPDRYGANVLTF. The CDR3 nucleotides are TGTGCCAGCAGTCCTGACAGGTACGGGGCCAACGTCCTGACTTTC.

The V gene is TRBV7-2, the J gene TRBJ2-3, with 8 bases lining up with TRBD2. CDR1 and CDR2 (germline): SGHTA, FQGNSA. J gave up 3 bases and V 5 bases, and 10 bases lay outside the gene matches. There are 16 residues in the CDR3. CDR3 region: CASSTAGRGLTDTQYF. DNA for the CDR3: TGTGCCAGCAGCACCGCCGGGAGGGGCCTAACAGATACGCAGTATTTT.

This clone has a handful of counts. The chain joins TRBV5-1 to TRBJ2-1, with 9 bases identical to TRBD1. The CDR3 is 15 amino acids. Trimming took 6 bases from V and 4 from J; bases not matched to a gene: 8. Germline V gene lookup returns CDR1 SGHRS and CDR2 YFSETQ. CDR3: CASTLTGGSYNEQFF. DNA of the CDR3: TGCGCCAGCACTCTGACAGGGGGGTCTTACAATGAGCAGTTCTTC.

The rearrangement joins TRBV5-1 to TRBJ1-4; 8 nucleotides agree with TRBD1. Germline CDR1 reads SGHRS; CDR2 reads YFSETQ. J was trimmed by 0 bases and V by 0 bases; bases with no gene match: 7. The CDR3 covers 18 residues. In DNA form, the CDR3 reads TGCGCCAGCAGCTTGGCCCTTGCAGGGGGCACAACTAATGAAAAACTGTTTTTT. Translated, it gives CASSLALAGGTTNEKLFF.

This clone showed up just once. This chain joins TRBV7-9 and TRBJ1-1; TRBD1 aligns across 7 bases. The junction had 3 bases not matched to a gene; V was cut back by 5 bases and J by 0 bases. The CDR3 extends over 14 amino acids. Per the germline V gene, CDR1 is SEHNR and CDR2 is FQNEAQ (reference sequence). The CDR3: CASSPGGLNTEAFF. CDR3 DNA: TGTGCCAGCAGCCCAGGGGGACTGAACACTGAAGCTTTCTTT.

The CDR3 DNA follows: TGTGCCAGCAGTTTTTCTGGGTGGGCAGAACCCTACGAGCAGTACTTC. Translating gives CASSFSGWAEPYEQYF. The chain recombines TRBV27 with TRBJ2-7, with D hard to call. V dropped 3 bases and J dropped 2 bases, with 17 bases sitting between them. The CDR3 extends over 16 amino acids. The germline gives CDR1 MNHEY, CDR2 SMNVEV (reference sequence).

V gene TRBV27 combines with J gene TRBJ2-5; 8 bases line up with TRBD1. V lost 4 bases to trimming and J lost 3 bases; unmatched junction nucleotides: 7. CDR3 length: 15 residues. Looked up from germline, CDR1 is MNHEY and CDR2 is SMNVEV (reference sequence). CDR3 in DNA: TGTGCCAGCAGTTCTGGGACAGGCGAAGAAGAGACCCAGTACTTC. Residues: CASSSGTGEEETQYF.